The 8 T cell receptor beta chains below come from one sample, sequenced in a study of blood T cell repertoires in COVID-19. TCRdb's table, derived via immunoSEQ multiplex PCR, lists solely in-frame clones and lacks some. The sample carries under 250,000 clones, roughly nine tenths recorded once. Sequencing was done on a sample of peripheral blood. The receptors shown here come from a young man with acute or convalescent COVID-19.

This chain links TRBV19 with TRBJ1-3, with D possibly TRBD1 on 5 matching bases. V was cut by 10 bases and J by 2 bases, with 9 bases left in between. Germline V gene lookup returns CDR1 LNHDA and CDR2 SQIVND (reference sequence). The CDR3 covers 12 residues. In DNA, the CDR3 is TGTGCCACGGGGACTGCTGGAAACACCATATATTTT. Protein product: CATGTAGNTIYF.

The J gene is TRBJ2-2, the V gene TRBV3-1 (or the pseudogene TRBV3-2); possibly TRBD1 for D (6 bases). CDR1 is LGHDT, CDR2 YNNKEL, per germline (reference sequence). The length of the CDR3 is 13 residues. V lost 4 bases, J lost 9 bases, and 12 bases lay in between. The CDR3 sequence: CASSPGAPRELFF. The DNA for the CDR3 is TGTGCCAGCAGCCCAGGGGCGCCGAGGGAGCTGTTTTTT.

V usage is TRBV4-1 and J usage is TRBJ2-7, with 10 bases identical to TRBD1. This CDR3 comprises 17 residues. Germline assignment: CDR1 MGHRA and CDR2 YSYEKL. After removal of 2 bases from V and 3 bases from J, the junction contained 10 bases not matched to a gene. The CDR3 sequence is CASSQLTGTGVFYEQYF. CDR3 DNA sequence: TGCGCCAGCAGCCAACTAACTGGGACAGGGGTATTCTACGAGCAGTACTTC.

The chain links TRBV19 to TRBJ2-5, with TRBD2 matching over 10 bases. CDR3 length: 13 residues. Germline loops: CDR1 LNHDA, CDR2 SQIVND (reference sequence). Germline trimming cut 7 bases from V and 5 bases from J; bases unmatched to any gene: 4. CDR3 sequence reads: CASKASGSETQYF. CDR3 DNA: TGTGCCAGTAAGGCTAGCGGGAGTGAGACCCAGTACTTC. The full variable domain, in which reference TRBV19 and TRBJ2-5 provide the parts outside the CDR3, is DGGITQSPKYLFRKEGQNVTLSCEQNLNHDAMYWYRQDPGQGLRLIYYSQIVNDFQKGDIAEGYSVSREKKESFPLTVTSAQKNPTAFYLCASKASGSETQYFGPGTRLLVL.

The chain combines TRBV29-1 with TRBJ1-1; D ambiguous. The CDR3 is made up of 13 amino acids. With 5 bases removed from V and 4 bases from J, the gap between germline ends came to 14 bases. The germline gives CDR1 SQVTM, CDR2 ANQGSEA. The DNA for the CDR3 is TGCAGCGTTCCCTCAAGCTTCCGCACTGAAGCTTTCTTT. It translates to CSVPSSFRTEAFF.

CDR3 protein: CASSQANRGEQYF. CDR3 bases: TGTGCCAGCAGTCAGGCCAACAGGGGGGAGCAGTACTTC. The V gene is TRBV6-6, the J gene TRBJ2-7, with 8 positions matching TRBD1. Trimming cost V 5 bases and J 7 bases; bases outside gene matches: 7. This CDR3 comprises 13 residues. Germline loops: CDR1 MNHNY, CDR2 SVGAGI (reference sequence).

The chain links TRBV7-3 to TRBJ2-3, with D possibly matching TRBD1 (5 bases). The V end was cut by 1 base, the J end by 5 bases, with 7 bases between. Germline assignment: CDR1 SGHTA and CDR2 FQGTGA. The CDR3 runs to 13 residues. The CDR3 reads CASSLIREDTQYF. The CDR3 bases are TGTGCCAGCAGCTTAATCAGGGAAGATACGCAGTATTTT.

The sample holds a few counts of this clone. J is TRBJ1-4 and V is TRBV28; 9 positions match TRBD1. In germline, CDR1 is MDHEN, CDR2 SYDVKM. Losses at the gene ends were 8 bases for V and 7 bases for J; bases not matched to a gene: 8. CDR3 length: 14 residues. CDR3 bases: TGTGCCAGCGCTACAGGGGGCCTAGGTGAAAAACTGTTTTTT. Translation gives CASATGGLGEKLFF.